This note documents a single T cell receptor (beta chain) sequence. The antigen remains undetermined. The observed sequence ends 3 residues before the CDR3 terminus, with the missing tail filled in from the germline J gene. This specimen comes from a study of T cell clonality in common variable immunodeficiency. Study-wide results and caveats: Shared TCRbeta clones were fewer between CVID subjects than controls. Common variable immunodeficiency TCR beta sequences reportedly had fewer deletions and N-nucleotide insertions.

The CDR3 totals 16 residues. After removal of 3 bases from V and 2 bases from J, the junction contained 5 bases not matched to a gene. Germline V gene data show CDR1 as SQVTM and CDR2 as ANQGSEA. Sequencing was performed with immunoSEQ multiplex PCR; in TCRdb, only in-frame clones are kept and a portion is missing. This sample's table reports about 15,000 clones. CVID meant reduced serum IgG, IgA and/or IgM plus specific antibody deficiency. Replacement immunoglobulin had been given to every CVID subject for at least one year. Blood came from CVID subjects not ill and not taking immunomodulatory or immunosuppressive medication.

V is TRBV29-1 and J is TRBJ2-5; TRBD2 aligns across 14 bases. The specimen was peripheral blood mononuclear cells. This clonotype was obtained from a human donor with common variable immunodeficiency. CDR3 in amino acids: CSVDGTSGRAQETQYF. Partial CDR3 DNA: TGCAGCGTTGATGGGACTAGCGGGAGAGCACAAGAGACC.